Listed below are T cell receptor beta chains from one sample, sequenced in a study of cytomegalovirus exposure and HLA in healthy donors. Repertoires were generated with immunoSEQ multiplex PCR, while TCRdb's copy carries only in-frame clones and drops some. The repertoire holds around 180,000 clones, with about four fifths as singletons. Material: PBMCs. The receptors here all came from a woman in her forties or fifties in good health and CMV-seronegative. The CDR3 runs from the conserved cysteine through the conserved F or W. D genes are given only for firm matches. The size of a clone is reported for some rows only, either as once, few or many, or as a class for expanded clones.

v_gene	j_gene	d_gene	abundance	CDR3nt	CDR3aa
TRBV7-8	TRBJ2-3	TRBD2	-	TGTGCCAGCAGCAGCCCGTCTAGCGGGGGCCACTCAAACACAGATACGCAGTATTTT	CASSSPSSGGHSNTDTQYF
TRBV5-1	TRBJ1-4	-	-	TGCGCCAGCAGCTGGGGGCCAACAACTAATGAAAAACTGTTTTTT	CASSWGPTTNEKLFF
TRBV5-1	TRBJ1-2	-	-	TGCGCCAGCAGCGCCCGGACGGGAGGAGGTGGCTACACCTTC	CASSARTGGGGYTF
TRBV6-5	TRBJ2-7	-	-	TGTGCCAGCAGTTACAGGGGCGAGGACTACGAGCAGTACTTC	CASSYRGEDYEQYF
TRBV5-6	TRBJ1-1	-	-	TGTGCCAGCAGCTTGGGACAGACGGCTGAAGCTTTCTTT	CASSLGQTAEAFF
TRBV5-1	TRBJ2-3	TRBD2	-	TGCGCCAGGCCAATAGCGGGAAATGGGGCTACAAATTTT	CARPIAGNGATNF
TRBV28	TRBJ2-3	-	-	TGTGCCAGCAGTTTGTTAACAGATACGCAGTATTTT	CASSLLTDTQYF
TRBV27	TRBJ2-7	TRBD1	once	TGTGCCAGCAGCCAAGACAGGGTTTCGTCCTACGAGCAGTACTTC	CASSQDRVSSYEQYF
TRBV5-3	TRBJ1-1	TRBD1	-	TGTGCCAGAAGCCTCCTTCACCCCGGGACAGGGGGTGGGGAAGCTTTCTTT	CARSLLHPGTGGGEAFF
TRBV6-5	TRBJ1-1	TRBD1	few	TGTGCCAGCACCGAAGGACAGGGTAACACTGAAGCTTTCTTT	CASTEGQGNTEAFF
TRBV28	TRBJ1-5	-	-	TGTGCCAGCAGCCGTCCAACTATAGAGTTCCTCCAGCATTTT	CASSRPTIEFLQHF
TRBV27	TRBJ1-4	TRBD1	-	TGTGCCAGCAGTAAGACAGGGGGACGCATGAATGAAAAACTGTTTTTT	CASSKTGGRMNEKLFF
TRBV6-5	TRBJ1-2	-	-	TGTGCCGCGCGACTTCGGGGTTATGGCTACACCTTC	CAARLRGYGYTF
TRBV5-8	TRBJ1-2	-	-	TGTGCCAGCAGCTTGTCTGAATCGGTTCGAGGCTACACCTTC	CASSLSESVRGYTF
TRBV9	TRBJ1-1	-	-	TGTGCCAGCAGCCCTAGGGGAAACACTGAAGCTTTCTTT	CASSPRGNTEAFF
TRBV18	TRBJ1-3	-	-	TGTGCCAGCTCACCGGGCAACTCTGGAAACACCATATATTTT	CASSPGNSGNTIYF
TRBV7-2	TRBJ2-7	TRBD2	-	TGTGCCAGCAGCATTAGCGGGGGGGCCTACGAGCAGTACTTC	CASSISGGAYEQYF
TRBV28	TRBJ1-5	TRBD1	-	TGTGCCAGTCGGACGACAGGGTATCAGCCCCAGCATTTT	CASRTTGYQPQHF
TRBV30	TRBJ2-7	-	once	TGTGCCTTCGCGGGACAGACCCGCGGCGAGCAGTACTTC	CAFAGQTRGEQYF
TRBV5-6	TRBJ2-4	-	-	TGTGCCAGCAGCTTCAGTACAGGCCCCACTATGGGTAGAAACATTCAGTACTTC	CASSFSTGPTMGRNIQYF
TRBV7-2	TRBJ2-1	-	few	TGTGCCAGCAGCCCCTCAATTAGCTCCTACAATGAGCAGTTCTTC	CASSPSISSYNEQFF
TRBV28	TRBJ1-4	-	-	TGTGCCAGCAGTGGCGGGGGTTTGGCTAATGAAAAACTGTTTTTT	CASSGGGLANEKLFF
TRBV18	TRBJ2-5	-	-	TGTGCCAGCTCACCAGGAGGGGAAGAGACCCAGTACTTC	CASSPGGEETQYF
TRBV28	TRBJ1-4	-	few	TGTGCCAGCGGATACGTAAGAGGGGGGGGTGAAAAACTGTTTTTT	CASGYVRGGGEKLFF
TRBV19	TRBJ2-7	TRBD2	-	TGTGCCAGTAGTCCGACACTAGCGGGGCTTCCCTACGAGCAGTACTTC	CASSPTLAGLPYEQYF
TRBV6-6	TRBJ1-3	-	-	TGTGCCCGCAGGAGGACAGAAGCCGAAAACACCATATATTTT	CARRRTEAENTIYF
TRBV27	TRBJ2-6	-	-	TGTGCCAGCAGTACGAGCTCTGGGGCCAACGTCCTGACTTTC	CASSTSSGANVLTF
TRBV13	TRBJ2-7	TRBD1	-	TGTGCCAGCAGCTCATGGGACAGGTTGGCCTACGAGCAGTACTTC	CASSSWDRLAYEQYF
TRBV6-6	TRBJ2-1	TRBD1	-	TGTGCCAGCAGTTATAGAGCAGGGGGCAGGGATGAGCAGTTCTTC	CASSYRAGGRDEQFF
TRBV29-1	TRBJ2-3	TRBD2	-	TGCAGCGGATCTGTCACTAGCGGCTTTGATACGCAGTATTTT	CSGSVTSGFDTQYF
TRBV28	TRBJ2-7	TRBD1	-	TGTGCCAGCAGTTTAAGTGACAGGGACCACGAGCAGTACTTC	CASSLSDRDHEQYF
TRBV5-4	TRBJ1-1	TRBD1	once	TGTGCCAGCAGCGATGGGGACAGATTGAACACTGAAGCTTTCTTT	CASSDGDRLNTEAFF